The 22 T cell receptor beta chains presented below share a single source sample, sequenced in a study of blood T cell repertoires in COVID-19 (dated by TCRdb to about 2020). Library creation used the immunoSEQ multiplex PCR assay. TCRdb provides this immuneACCESS table in a form limited to in-frame rearrangements. Some clones are lacking; in checked studies, under half of them reflect an unresolved V gene, and why the rest are absent is not known. This sample holds more than 120,000 clones; 87% were observed only once. The ten largest clones represent roughly 37% of the sample. The sequenced sample consisted of peripheral blood. Receptor source: a man aged 45-60 years who had recovered from COVID-19.

The CDR3 DNA reads TGTGCCACCAGGGACAGCCATTATAGCAATCAGCCCCAGCATTTT. It is translated as CATRDSHYSNQPQHF. V gene TRBV2 combines with J gene TRBJ1-5; 7 positions match TRBD1. Germline lookup yields CDR1 SNHLY and CDR2 FYNNEI. The CDR3 length is 15 residues. Trimming removed 10 bases from V and 0 bases from J; junction bases left unmatched: 9. Full variable domain (remainder filled in from reference TRBV2 and TRBJ1-5): EPEVTQTPSHQVTQMGQEVILRCVPISNHLYFYWYRQILGQKVEFLVSFYNNEISEKSEIFDDQFSVERPDGSNFTLKIRSTKLEDSAMYFCATRDSHYSNQPQHFGDGTRLSIL.

The chain combines TRBV7-7 with TRBJ2-5; 13 bases are a match to TRBD2. The CDR3 totals 15 residues. The germline CDR1 and CDR2 sequences are SSHAT and FNYEAQ (reference sequence). The trim removed 3 bases at V and 5 bases at J, leaving 3 bases unmatched. The CDR3 nucleotides are TGTGCCAGCAGCTTGGGACTAGCGGGGTTTGAGACCCAGTACTTC. Translation gives CASSLGLAGFETQYF.

The CDR3 protein is CATSRGQGAHKTDTQYF. The CDR3 DNA follows: TGTGCCACCAGCAGGGGACAGGGGGCACATAAAACAGATACGCAGTATTTT. The chain links TRBV15 to TRBJ2-3; 12 nucleotides match TRBD1. CDR1 and CDR2 from the germline V gene are LNHNV and YYDKDF (reference sequence). The CDR3 extends over 17 amino acids. V shed 3 bases and J 3 bases; nucleotides not matched to a gene: 7.

The chain recombines TRBV5-6 with TRBJ1-5; TRBD1 matches 8 bases. Per germline, CDR1 SGHDT and CDR2 YYEEEE. After removal of 3 bases from V and 4 bases from J, the junction contained 3 bases not matched to a gene. This CDR3 region has 14 residues. The CDR3 nucleotides are TGTGCCAGCAGCTGGGGACAGGTTAATCAGCCCCAGCATTTT. The encoded protein is CASSWGQVNQPQHF.

This clone was detected only once. The chain couples TRBV6-6 to TRBJ2-5, with D perhaps TRBD1 (6 bases). Between the trimmed V and J ends, which lost 6 bases and 0 bases, there was a span of 11 bases. The V gene's germline CDR1 is MNHNY and CDR2 SVGAGI (reference sequence). The CDR3 spans 14 residues. The CDR3, as DNA: TGTGCCAGCAGAAGGACAGATTACCAAGAGACCCAGTACTTC. As protein: CASRRTDYQETQYF.

V is TRBV3-1 (or the pseudogene TRBV3-2) and J is TRBJ1-1; D may be TRBD1 (5 bases). Looked up from germline, CDR1 is LGHDT and CDR2 is YNNKEL (reference sequence). The CDR3 is 14 amino acids. The V end lost 1 base, the J end lost 1 base, and 7 bases lay between the germline ends. CDR3 sequence: CASSQGQPNTEAFF. The CDR3, as DNA: TGTGCCAGCAGCCAAGGACAGCCGAACACTGAAGCTTTCTTT.

This clone occurred once. The chain uses TRBV5-6 and TRBJ2-1, with 8 nucleotides matching TRBD2. The V segment lost 4 bases and the J segment 6 bases; nucleotides outside the gene matches: 12. Germline V gene lookup returns CDR1 SGHDT and CDR2 YYEEEE. This CDR3 has 16 residues. The CDR3 region is CASSGDSSGGPNEQFF. CDR3 nucleotides: TGTGCCAGCAGCGGAGACTCGAGCGGGGGCCCCAATGAGCAGTTCTTC.

The chain joins TRBV7-9 to TRBJ1-5; 8 nucleotides agree with TRBD1. Germline V gene lookup returns CDR1 SEHNR and CDR2 FQNEAQ (reference sequence). V shed 5 bases, J shed 4 bases, and the junction held 19 bases outside the gene matches. There are 19 residues in the CDR3. CDR3: CASSSGTGWKTSRNQPQHF. The CDR3 region has the DNA TGTGCCAGCAGCAGCGGGACAGGTTGGAAGACTAGCCGGAATCAGCCCCAGCATTTT.

The chain links TRBV5-6 to TRBJ2-7; D may be TRBD1 (6 bases). V shed 4 bases and J shed 6 bases, with 29 bases lying between them. The V gene's germline CDR1 is SGHDT and CDR2 YYEEEE. The CDR3 runs to 18 residues. The CDR3 loop reads CASSRDRLPSWGSSEQYF. CDR3 DNA sequence: TGTGCCAGCAGCCGTGACAGGCTGCCTTCCTGGGGTAGTAGCGAGCAGTACTTC.

The chain employs TRBV5-4 and TRBJ2-5; D uncertain. Between the trimmed V and J ends, which lost 0 bases and 3 bases, there was a span of 6 bases. The germline gives CDR1 SGHNT, CDR2 YYREEE (reference sequence). This CDR3 has 13 amino acids. The CDR3 loop reads CASSLGGEETQYF. In nucleotides, the CDR3 is TGTGCCAGCAGCTTGGGAGGTGAAGAGACCCAGTACTTC. The variable domain in full, with the rest retrieved from reference TRBV5-4 and TRBJ2-5, is ETGVTQSPTHLIKTRGQQVTLRCSSQSGHNTVSWYQQALGQGPQFIFQYYREEENGRGNFPPRFSGLQFPNYSSELNVNALELDDSALYLCASSLGGEETQYFGPGTRLLVL.

The V call is TRBV19, the J call TRBJ2-1; the D gene is possibly TRBD1 (5 bases). CDR1 is LNHDA, CDR2 SQIVND, per germline (reference sequence). The CDR3 runs to 17 residues. Trimming stripped 1 base from V and 0 bases from J, with 13 bases between. Here the CDR3 DNA reads TGTGCCAGTAGTATAGCCAGGGCCCTCGTCTCCTACAATGAGCAGTTCTTC. Translating gives CASSIARALVSYNEQFF.

This chain connects TRBV19 to TRBJ1-5, with D possibly matching TRBD1 (5 bases). Germline V gene sequence: CDR1 LNHDA, CDR2 SQIVND (reference sequence). Deletions cut 8 bases from V and 0 bases from J, with 8 bases between. CDR3 length: 13 amino acids. The CDR3 sequence is CASADNSNQPQHF. CDR3 nucleotides: TGTGCCAGTGCGGACAATAGCAATCAGCCCCAGCATTTT.

The rearrangement uses TRBV2 and TRBJ1-1, with TRBD1 identical over 8 bases. CDR1 and CDR2 (germline): SNHLY, FYNNEI. Losses at the gene ends were 5 bases for V and 5 bases for J; bases not matched to a gene: 4. CDR3 length: 13 amino acids. The CDR3 spells CASSFTGGTEAFF. In DNA form, the CDR3 reads TGTGCCAGCAGTTTTACAGGGGGGACTGAAGCTTTCTTT. The full variable domain, rest sourced from reference TRBV2 and TRBJ1-1, is EPEVTQTPSHQVTQMGQEVILRCVPISNHLYFYWYRQILGQKVEFLVSFYNNEISEKSEIFDDQFSVERPDGSNFTLKIRSTKLEDSAMYFCASSFTGGTEAFFGQGTRLTVV.

The CDR3 sequence: CASSLSFQDTIYF. DNA for the CDR3: TGTGCCAGCAGTCTATCTTTTCAGGACACCATATATTTT. This chain joins TRBV6-5 and TRBJ1-3; D is undetermined. V was cut by 5 bases and J by 8 bases, with 13 bases left in between. Germline loops: CDR1 MNHEY, CDR2 SVGAGI. The CDR3 covers 13 residues.

The V and J genes are TRBV11-2 and TRBJ1-1; a weak D match, TRBD1 (5 bases). CDR3 size: 15 residues. CDR1 is SGHAT and CDR2 is FQNNGV in the germline V gene. Between the trimmed V and J ends, which lost 0 bases and 1 base, there was a span of 9 bases. CDR3 bases: TGTGCCAGCAGCTTAGATCCGGACACGAACACTGAAGCTTTCTTT. This codes for CASSLDPDTNTEAFF.

The chain is built from TRBV19 and TRBJ1-2, with 8 bases lining up with TRBD1. This CDR3 spans 12 amino acids. After removal of 6 bases from V and 7 bases from J, the junction contained 4 bases not matched to a gene. CDR1 and CDR2 (germline): LNHDA, SQIVND (reference sequence). The CDR3 nucleotides are TGTGCCAGTAGGGGACAGGAGGGTGGCTACACCTTC. Amino acids: CASRGQEGGYTF.

The CDR3 DNA reads as TGTGCCAGCAGCTCCAACAGGGGAAGGGAGACCCAGTACTTC. Translated: CASSSNRGRETQYF. The rearrangement joins TRBV13 to TRBJ2-5; 7 nucleotides agree with TRBD1. This CDR3 is built from 14 residues. Trimming took 4 bases from V and 5 from J; bases not matched to a gene: 7. Germline lookup yields CDR1 PRHDT and CDR2 FYEKMQ (reference sequence).

V gene TRBV9 combines with J gene TRBJ2-3; D is possibly TRBD2 (6 bases). Per germline, CDR1 SGDLS and CDR2 YYNGEE. The CDR3 runs to 14 residues. Trimming shortened V by 4 bases and J by 2 bases, and 11 bases separated the two germline ends. This CDR3 is CASSPGGYTDTQYF. The DNA of the CDR3 is TGTGCCAGCAGCCCCGGGGGTTACACAGATACGCAGTATTTT.

The chain uses TRBV5-1 and TRBJ2-7; D is possibly TRBD2 (6 bases). Trimming took off 0 bases at V and 5 bases at J, with 21 bases between the two ends. Germline values: CDR1 SGHRS, CDR2 YFSETQ. The CDR3 totals 17 residues. CDR3 bases: TGCGCCAGCAGCTTGGAGCGGGCAGGGAAAATCACCCACGAGCAGTACTTC. Residues: CASSLERAGKITHEQYF.

This clone was seen a handful of times. The gene calls are TRBV29-1 and TRBJ1-1, with 9 bases aligning to TRBD1. This CDR3 is built from 13 residues. V was clipped by 5 bases and J by 7 bases; unmatched bases: 8. Germline values: CDR1 SQVTM, CDR2 ANQGSEA. CDR3 nucleotide sequence: TGCAGCGTTAGAGGGACAGGGTTGGATGAAGCTTTCTTT. This sequence encodes CSVRGTGLDEAFF.

The chain has TRBV20-1 and TRBJ1-2, with TRBD1 as a possible D gene (5 bases). V dropped 3 bases and J dropped 4 bases, with 9 bases sitting between them. The germline V gene has CDR1 DFQATT and CDR2 SNEGSKA (reference sequence). The CDR3 runs 12 residues. The CDR3 here is CSASTGGYGYTF. As DNA, the CDR3 is TGCAGTGCTAGTACAGGTGGCTATGGCTACACCTTC.

This clone has just a few counts. One end of the junction varies from germline; a read error may be responsible. This sequence joins TRBV6-2 or TRBV6-3 and TRBJ2-1; D ambiguous. The length of the CDR3 is 12 residues. The germline V gene encodes CDR1 MNHEY and CDR2 SVGEGT. Here the CDR3 reads CASSNSMSEQFF. CDR3 sequence (DNA): TGTGCCAGCAGTAACTCCATGAGTGAGCAGTTCTTC.